Here is one T cell receptor beta chain with its context. Its antigen remains unknown. This entry is derived from a study of cytomegalovirus exposure and HLA in healthy donors. General study points: Analysis was performed later, and it showed HLA-associated TCR beta chains to be more clonally expanded than equally common others.

This CDR3 is built from 12 residues. Germline assignment: CDR1 MRHNA and CDR2 SNTAGT. The trim removed 6 bases at V and 11 bases at J, leaving 7 bases unmatched. PCR used 60 Vbeta primers and 13 Jbeta primers. Profiled with immunoSEQ multiplex PCR; TCRdb holds only in-frame clones, not every one. The sample yields roughly 80,000 clones, around 60% seen once. The TCR originated in a male donor in good health and CMV-seropositive. Specimen: PBMCs. The gene calls are TRBV6-4 and TRBJ2-1; TRBD1 matches 7 bases. DNA of the CDR3: TGTGCCAGCAGCGAACACAGGGGACAGCAGTTCTTC. It is translated as CASSEHRGQQFF.